This T cell receptor (beta chain) was profiled in a study of blood T cells in healthy people across ages. Study-wide findings and caveats: Older age coincided with a roughly linear decline in TCR beta diversity per million T cells.

The CDR3 runs to 13 residues. Trimming removed 7 bases from V and 5 bases from J; junction bases left unmatched: 9. Germline-derived CDR1 and CDR2 are SQVTM and ANQGSEA. A second PCR, run for about 7 to 12 cycles, used a sample-barcoded 5' primer plus a J-beta primer mix. Unique molecular identifiers of 12 random nucleotides labeled each cDNA. TCRdb re-called the 5' RACE reads through MiXCR, storing one row per CDR3 protein. This sample yields more than 1 million distinct CDR3 sequences, of which 35% to 50% are seen a single time; 15% to 20% belongs to the top ten. This clonotype has only a few counts. What it recognizes is unknown.

This receptor was obtained from a woman aged 60-75 years in good health. The chain combines TRBV29-1 with TRBJ2-3; the match to TRBD1 covers 7 bases. The specimen was blood. The CDR3 DNA sequence: TGCAGCGCAGAAACAGGGACAGTAGATACGCAGTATTTT. It translates to CSAETGTVDTQYF.